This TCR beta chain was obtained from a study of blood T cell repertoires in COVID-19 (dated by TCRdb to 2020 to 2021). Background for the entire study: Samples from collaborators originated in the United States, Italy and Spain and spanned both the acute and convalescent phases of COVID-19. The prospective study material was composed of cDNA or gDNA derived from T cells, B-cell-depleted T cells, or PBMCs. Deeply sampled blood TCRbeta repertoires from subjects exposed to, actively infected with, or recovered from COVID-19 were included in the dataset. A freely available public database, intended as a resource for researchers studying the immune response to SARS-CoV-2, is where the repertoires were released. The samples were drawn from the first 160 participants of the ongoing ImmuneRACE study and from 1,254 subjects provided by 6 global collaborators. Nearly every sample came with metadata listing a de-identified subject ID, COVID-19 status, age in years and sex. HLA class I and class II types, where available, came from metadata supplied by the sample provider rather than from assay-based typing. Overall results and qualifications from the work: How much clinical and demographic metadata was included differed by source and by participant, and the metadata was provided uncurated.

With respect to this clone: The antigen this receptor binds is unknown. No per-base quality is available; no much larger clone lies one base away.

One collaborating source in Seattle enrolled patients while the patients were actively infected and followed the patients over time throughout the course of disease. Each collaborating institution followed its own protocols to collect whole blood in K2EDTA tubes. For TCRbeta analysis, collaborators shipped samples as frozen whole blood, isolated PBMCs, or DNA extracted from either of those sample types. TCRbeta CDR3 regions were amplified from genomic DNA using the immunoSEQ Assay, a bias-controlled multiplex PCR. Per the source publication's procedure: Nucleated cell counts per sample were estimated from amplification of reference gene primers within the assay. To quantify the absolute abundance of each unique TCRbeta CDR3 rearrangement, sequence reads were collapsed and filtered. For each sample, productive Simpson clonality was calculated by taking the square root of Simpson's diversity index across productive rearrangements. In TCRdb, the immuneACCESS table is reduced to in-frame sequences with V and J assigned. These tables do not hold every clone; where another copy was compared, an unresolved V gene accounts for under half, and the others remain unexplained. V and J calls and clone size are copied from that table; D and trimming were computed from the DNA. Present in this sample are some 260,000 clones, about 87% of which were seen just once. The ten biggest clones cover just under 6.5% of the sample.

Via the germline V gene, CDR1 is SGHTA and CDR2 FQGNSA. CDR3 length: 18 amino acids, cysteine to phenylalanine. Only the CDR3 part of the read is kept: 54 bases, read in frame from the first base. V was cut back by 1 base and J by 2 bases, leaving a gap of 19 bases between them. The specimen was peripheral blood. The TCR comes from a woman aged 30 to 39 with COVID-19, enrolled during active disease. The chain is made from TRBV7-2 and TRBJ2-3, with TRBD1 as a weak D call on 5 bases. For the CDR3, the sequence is CASSLGVGGHHYTDTQYF. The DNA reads TGTGCCAGCAGCTTAGGGGTGGGCGGACACCATTACACAGATACGCAGTATTTT.